Included here is one TCR beta chain sequence, with context. The sample originates from a study of blood T cell repertoires in COVID-19. At the level of the study: The study drew acute and convalescent COVID-19 samples from the United States, Italy and Spain. In each case, the material was cDNA or gDNA derived from T cells, B-cell-depleted T cells, or PBMCs.

How the authors handled the data: Estimation of nucleated cell counts was performed using reference gene primer amplification. The method was immunoSEQ multiplex PCR; TCRdb's version includes in-frame clones alone and lacks a portion of them. V, J and clone size derive from that table, while D and trimming were established from the DNA sequence. The sample holds 100,000 to 150,000 clones, around 85% seen once. The source of this sequence is a man aged 45 to 65 with acute or convalescent COVID-19. Sample: peripheral blood.

The CDR3 bases are TGTGCCAGCAGCCTGGGACATAGTAACACTGAAGCTTTCTTT. Translation gives CASSLGHSNTEAFF. The rearrangement links TRBV5-5 to TRBJ1-1, with a tentative D call TRBD1 (6 bases). The V end lost 4 bases, the J end lost 2 bases, and 12 bases lay between the germline ends. The CDR3 sequence is 14 residues long. Germline V CDR1 and CDR2: SGHKS, YYEKEE (reference sequence).